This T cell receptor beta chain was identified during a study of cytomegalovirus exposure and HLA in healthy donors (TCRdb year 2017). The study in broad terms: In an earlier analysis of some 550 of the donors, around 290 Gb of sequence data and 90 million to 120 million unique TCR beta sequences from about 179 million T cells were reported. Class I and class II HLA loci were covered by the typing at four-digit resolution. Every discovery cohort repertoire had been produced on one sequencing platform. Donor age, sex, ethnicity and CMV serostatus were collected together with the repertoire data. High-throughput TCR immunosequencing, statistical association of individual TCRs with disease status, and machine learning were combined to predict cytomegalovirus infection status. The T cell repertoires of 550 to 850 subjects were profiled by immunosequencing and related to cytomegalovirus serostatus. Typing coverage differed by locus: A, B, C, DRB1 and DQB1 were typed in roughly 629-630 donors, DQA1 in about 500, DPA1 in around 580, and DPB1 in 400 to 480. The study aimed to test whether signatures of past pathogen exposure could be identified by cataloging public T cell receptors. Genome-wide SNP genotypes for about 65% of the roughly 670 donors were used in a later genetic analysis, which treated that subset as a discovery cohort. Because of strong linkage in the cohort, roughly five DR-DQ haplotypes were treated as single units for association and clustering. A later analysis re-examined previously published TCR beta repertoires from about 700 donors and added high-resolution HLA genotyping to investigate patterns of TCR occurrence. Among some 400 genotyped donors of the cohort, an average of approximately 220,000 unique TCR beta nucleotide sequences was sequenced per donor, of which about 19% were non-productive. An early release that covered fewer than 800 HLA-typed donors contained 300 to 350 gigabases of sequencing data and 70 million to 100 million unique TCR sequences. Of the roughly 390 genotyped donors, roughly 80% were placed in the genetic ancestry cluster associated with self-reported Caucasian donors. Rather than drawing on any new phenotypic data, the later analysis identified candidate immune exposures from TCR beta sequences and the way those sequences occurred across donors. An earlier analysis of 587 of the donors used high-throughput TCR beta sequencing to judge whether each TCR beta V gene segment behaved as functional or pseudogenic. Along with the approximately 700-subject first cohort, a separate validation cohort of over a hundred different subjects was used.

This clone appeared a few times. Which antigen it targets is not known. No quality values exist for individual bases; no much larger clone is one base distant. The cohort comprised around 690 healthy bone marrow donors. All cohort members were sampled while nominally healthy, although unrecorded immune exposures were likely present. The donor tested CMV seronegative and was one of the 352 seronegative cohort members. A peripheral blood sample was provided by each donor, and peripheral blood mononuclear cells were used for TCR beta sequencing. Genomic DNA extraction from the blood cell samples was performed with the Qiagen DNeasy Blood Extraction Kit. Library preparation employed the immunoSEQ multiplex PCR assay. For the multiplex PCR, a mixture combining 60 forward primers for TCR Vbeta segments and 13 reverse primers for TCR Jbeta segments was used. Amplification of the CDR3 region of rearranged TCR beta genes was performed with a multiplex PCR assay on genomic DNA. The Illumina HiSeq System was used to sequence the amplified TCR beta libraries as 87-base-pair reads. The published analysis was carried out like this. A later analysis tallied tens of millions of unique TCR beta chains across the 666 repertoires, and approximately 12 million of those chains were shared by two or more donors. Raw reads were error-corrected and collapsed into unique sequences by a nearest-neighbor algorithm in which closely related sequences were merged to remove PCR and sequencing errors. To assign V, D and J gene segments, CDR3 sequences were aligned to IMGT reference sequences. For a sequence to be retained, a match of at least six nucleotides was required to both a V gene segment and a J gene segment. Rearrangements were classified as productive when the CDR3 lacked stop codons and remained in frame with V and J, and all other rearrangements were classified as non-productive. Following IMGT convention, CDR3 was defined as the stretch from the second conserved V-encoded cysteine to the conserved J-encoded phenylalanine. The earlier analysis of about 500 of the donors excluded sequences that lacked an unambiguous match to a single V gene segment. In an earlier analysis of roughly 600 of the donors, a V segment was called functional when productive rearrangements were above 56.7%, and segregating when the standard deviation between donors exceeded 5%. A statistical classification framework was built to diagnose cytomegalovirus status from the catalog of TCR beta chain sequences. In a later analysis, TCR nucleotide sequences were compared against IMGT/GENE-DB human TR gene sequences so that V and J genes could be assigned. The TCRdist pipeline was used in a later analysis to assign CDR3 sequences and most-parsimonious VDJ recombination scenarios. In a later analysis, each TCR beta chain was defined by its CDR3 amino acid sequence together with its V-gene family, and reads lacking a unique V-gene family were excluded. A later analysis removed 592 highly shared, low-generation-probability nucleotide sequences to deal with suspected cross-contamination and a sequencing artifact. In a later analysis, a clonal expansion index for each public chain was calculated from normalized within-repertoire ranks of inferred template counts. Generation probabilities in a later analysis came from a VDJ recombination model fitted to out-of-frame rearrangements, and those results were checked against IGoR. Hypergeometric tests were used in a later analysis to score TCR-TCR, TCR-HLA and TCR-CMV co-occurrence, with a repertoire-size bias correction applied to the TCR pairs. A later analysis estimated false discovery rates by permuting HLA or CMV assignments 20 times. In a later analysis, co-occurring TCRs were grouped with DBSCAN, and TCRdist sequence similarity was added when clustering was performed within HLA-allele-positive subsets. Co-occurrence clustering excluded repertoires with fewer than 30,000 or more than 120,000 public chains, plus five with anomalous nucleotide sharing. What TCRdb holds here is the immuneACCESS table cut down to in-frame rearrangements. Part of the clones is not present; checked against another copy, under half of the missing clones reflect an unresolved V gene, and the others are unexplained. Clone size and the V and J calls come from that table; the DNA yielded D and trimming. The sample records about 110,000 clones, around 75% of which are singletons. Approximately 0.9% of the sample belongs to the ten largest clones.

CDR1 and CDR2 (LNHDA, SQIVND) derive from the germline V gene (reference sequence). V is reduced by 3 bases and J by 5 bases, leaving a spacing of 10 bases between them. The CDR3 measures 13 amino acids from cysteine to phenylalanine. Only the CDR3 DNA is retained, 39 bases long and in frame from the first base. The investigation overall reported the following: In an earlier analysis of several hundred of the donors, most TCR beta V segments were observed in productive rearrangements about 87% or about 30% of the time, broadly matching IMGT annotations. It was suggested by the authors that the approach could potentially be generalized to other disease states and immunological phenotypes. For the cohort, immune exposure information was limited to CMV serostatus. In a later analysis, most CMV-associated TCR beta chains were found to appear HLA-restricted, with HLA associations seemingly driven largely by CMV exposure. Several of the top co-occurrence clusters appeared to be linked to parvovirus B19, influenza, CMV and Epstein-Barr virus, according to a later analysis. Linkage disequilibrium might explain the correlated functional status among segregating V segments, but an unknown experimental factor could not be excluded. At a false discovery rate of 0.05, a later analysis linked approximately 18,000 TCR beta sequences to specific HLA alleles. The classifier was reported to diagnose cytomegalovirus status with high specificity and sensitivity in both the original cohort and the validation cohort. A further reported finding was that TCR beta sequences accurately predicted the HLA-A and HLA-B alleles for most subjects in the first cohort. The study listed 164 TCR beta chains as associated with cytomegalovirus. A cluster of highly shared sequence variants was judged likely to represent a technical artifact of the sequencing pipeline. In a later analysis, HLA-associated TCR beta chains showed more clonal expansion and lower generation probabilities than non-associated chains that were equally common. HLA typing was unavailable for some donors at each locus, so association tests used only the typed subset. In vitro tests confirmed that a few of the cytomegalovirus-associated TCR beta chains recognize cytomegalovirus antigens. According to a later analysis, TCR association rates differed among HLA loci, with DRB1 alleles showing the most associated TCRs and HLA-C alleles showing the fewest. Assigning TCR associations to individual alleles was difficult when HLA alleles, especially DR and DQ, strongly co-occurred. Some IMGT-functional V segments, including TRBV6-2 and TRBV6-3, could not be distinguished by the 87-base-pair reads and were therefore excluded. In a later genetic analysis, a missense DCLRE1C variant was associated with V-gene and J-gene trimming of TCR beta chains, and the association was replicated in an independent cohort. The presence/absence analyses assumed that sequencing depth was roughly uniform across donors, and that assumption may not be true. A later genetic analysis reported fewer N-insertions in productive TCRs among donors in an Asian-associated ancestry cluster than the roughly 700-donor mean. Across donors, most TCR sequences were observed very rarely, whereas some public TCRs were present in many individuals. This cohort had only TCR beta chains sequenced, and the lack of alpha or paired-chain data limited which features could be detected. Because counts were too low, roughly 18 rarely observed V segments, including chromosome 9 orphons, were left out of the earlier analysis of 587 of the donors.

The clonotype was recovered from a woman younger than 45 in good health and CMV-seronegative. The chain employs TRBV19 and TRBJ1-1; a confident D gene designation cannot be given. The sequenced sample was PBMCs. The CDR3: CASSITLGTEAFF. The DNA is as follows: TGTGCCAGTAGTATCACACTAGGGACTGAAGCTTTCTTT.